This TCR beta chain came from a study of shared clonotypes between healthy human individuals. Germline-derived CDR1 and CDR2 are LNHDA and SQIVND (reference sequence). The length of the CDR3 is 14 residues. A single count supports this clone. An end of the junction does not agree with germline; a read error may underlie this. The assay was immunoSEQ multiplex PCR, and TCRdb's table has in-frame clones only and misses some. The sample lists roughly 2,500,000 clones; approximately 94% were seen once. This clonotype was sampled from a man aged 18-30 years in good health. Some clones in this sample may be carry-over from other donors' samples. This chain connects TRBV19 to TRBJ2-2; D remains ambiguous. Sequencing was carried out using naive CD4+ T cells from PBMCs. Documented subset: CD45RA+ positively selected. The CDR3 loop is CASRGRKNAGELFF. The CDR3 DNA reads as TGTGCCAGTAGGGGAAGGAAGAACGCCGGGGAGCTGTTTTTT. Variable domain in full (rest from reference TRBV19 and TRBJ2-2): DGGITQSPKYLFRKEGQNVTLSCEQNLNHDAMYWYRQDPGQGLRLIYYSQIVNDFQKGDIAEGYSVSREKKESFPLTVTSAQKNPTAFYLCASRGRKNAGELFFGEGSRLTVL.